A selection of T cell receptor beta chains follows, all from one sample in a study of Graves' ophthalmopathy and Graves' hyperthyroidism. Each CDR3 protein is one row after TCRdb ran MiXCR on the multiplex PCR reads. The sample lists a few hundred thousand distinct CDR3 sequences; about two fifths were seen once. The sequenced sample was peripheral blood or thyroid tissue (not recorded which). These receptors all come from an adult man with Graves' hyperthyroidism. Each CDR3 is given with its conserved first and last residue. D genes are given only for firm matches. Clone size, where shown, is once, few, many, or a class for clones that have expanded.

v_gene,j_gene,d_gene,len,abundance,CDR3aa,CDR3nt
TRBV24-1,TRBJ2-5,TRBD2,15,once,CATSDGLAGVKTQYF,TGTGCCACCAGTGATGGGCTAGCGGGAGTCAAGACCCAGTACTTC
TRBV2,TRBJ1-4,-,15,-,CASSDLAGRGEKLFF,TGTGCCAGCAGTGATCTCGCAGGGAGGGGTGAAAAACTGTTTTTT
TRBV7-9,TRBJ2-1,TRBD2,18,-,CASSSTSGGLSSYNEQFF,TGTGCCAGCAGTTCAACTAGCGGGGGGTTGAGCTCCTACAATGAGCAGTTCTTC
TRBV24-1,TRBJ2-5,-,15,many,CATSDSTELVETQYF,TGTGCCACCAGTGATTCGACGGAGCTGGTTGAGACCCAGTACTTC
TRBV4-1,TRBJ1-6,-,16,few,CASSQVPGQTNSPLHF,TGCGCCAGCAGCCAAGTTCCGGGACAAACCAATTCACCCCTCCACTTT
TRBV2,TRBJ2-7,-,14,-,CASSRNVGAQEQYF,TGTGCCAGCAGTAGAAATGTGGGGGCGCAGGAGCAGTACTTC
TRBV24-1,TRBJ2-3,-,17,-,CATSDSTSPRGTDTQYF,TGTGCCACCAGTGATTCCACCAGCCCCAGGGGCACAGATACGCAGTATTTT
TRBV29-1,TRBJ2-6,-,16,many,CSVGEWEVSGANVLTF,TGCAGCGTTGGGGAGTGGGAGGTCTCTGGGGCCAACGTCCTGACTTTC
TRBV5-8,TRBJ2-5,TRBD2,14,many,CASSMGGELETQYF,TGTGCCAGCAGCATGGGGGGGGAGCTAGAGACCCAGTACTTC
TRBV24-1,TRBJ2-2,-,13,-,CATSGSDTGELFF,TGTGCCACCAGTGGGTCAGACACCGGGGAGCTGTTTTTT
TRBV19,TRBJ1-5,TRBD1,16,many,CASSAGQGPRNQPQHF,TGTGCCAGTAGTGCGGGACAGGGTCCTCGCAATCAGCCCCAGCATTTT
TRBV5-1,TRBJ2-3,TRBD2,16,-,CASSLSPGLLTDTQYF,TGCGCCAGCAGCTTGTCCCCGGGACTACTGACAGATACGCAGTATTTT
TRBV7-9,TRBJ1-1,-,14,many,CASSWGAGTHEAFF,TGTGCCAGCAGCTGGGGGGCGGGGACTCACGAAGCTTTCTTT
TRBV6-1,TRBJ2-7,TRBD1,13,once,CASRDREVYEQYF,TGTGCCAGCAGGGACAGGGAAGTCTACGAGCAGTACTTC
TRBV2,TRBJ1-5,-,15,many,CASRPSDVANQPQHF,TGTGCCAGCAGACCCAGTGACGTCGCAAATCAGCCCCAGCATTTT
TRBV29-1,TRBJ1-1,TRBD1,14,-,CSVRDRGPGAEAFF,TGCAGCGTTAGGGACAGGGGGCCTGGCGCTGAAGCTTTCTTT
TRBV5-6,TRBJ2-5,-,16,many,CASSGRPAAIQETQYF,TGTGCCAGCAGCGGTAGACCAGCGGCAATCCAAGAGACCCAGTACTTC
TRBV25-1,TRBJ1-5,-,14,many,CASSETGGGQPQHF,TGTGCCAGCAGTGAAACGGGGGGCGGTCAGCCCCAGCATTTT
TRBV2,TRBJ2-5,-,16,-,CASVGIGANQWETQYF,TGTGCCAGCGTAGGTATCGGGGCCAACCAGTGGGAGACCCAGTACTTC
TRBV10-2,TRBJ2-7,-,13,-,CASSSGITYEQYF,TGCGCCAGCAGCTCGGGGATTACCTACGAGCAGTACTTC
TRBV2,TRBJ1-3,-,15,-,CASSSRINSGNTVYF,TGTGCCAGCAGCAGCAGAATAAACTCTGGAAACACCGTATATTTT
TRBV19,TRBJ1-5,-,13,-,CAWSTVGNQPQHF,TGTGCCTGGAGTACCGTTGGCAATCAGCCCCAGCATTTT
TRBV9,TRBJ2-2,-,16,few,CASSVWGAPNTGELFF,TGTGCCAGCAGCGTGTGGGGGGCCCCTAACACCGGGGAGCTGTTTTTT
TRBV29-1,TRBJ1-2,-,11,many,CSVGETYGYTF,TGCAGCGTTGGAGAAACTTATGGCTACACCTTC
TRBV29-1,TRBJ2-7,TRBD1,12,-,CSGGQATFEQYF,TGCAGCGGTGGACAGGCCACCTTCGAGCAGTACTTC
TRBV20-1,TRBJ1-2,TRBD1,14,many,CSAPGTGSGDGYTF,TGCAGTGCGCCCGGGACAGGGTCTGGTGATGGCTACACCTTC
TRBV10-2,TRBJ1-2,-,15,many,CASSGDIRGSYGYTF,TGCGCCAGCAGTGGGGACATCAGGGGAAGCTATGGCTACACCTTC
TRBV12-3/TRBV12-4,TRBJ2-3,TRBD2,17,-,CASSFLPREGFTDTQYF,TGTGCCAGCAGTTTCCTCCCGCGGGAGGGCTTTACAGATACGCAGTATTTT
TRBV20-1,TRBJ2-7,-,14,many,CSARALTPWYEQYF,TGCAGTGCTAGGGCTCTTACACCATGGTACGAGCAGTACTTC
TRBV7-2,TRBJ2-1,-,15,-,CASSFGGTVNNEQFF,TGTGCCAGCAGCTTTGGCGGGACCGTCAACAATGAGCAGTTCTTC